This T cell receptor (beta chain) was found in a study of T cell changes during pregnancy in multiple sclerosis. CDR3 length: 15 residues. With 1 base clipped from V and 2 bases from J, the junction kept 4 bases outside the gene matches. CDR1 is KGHSH and CDR2 is LQKENI in the germline V gene. Produced via immunoSEQ multiplex PCR; TCRdb's table is partial and in-frame only. Of over 10,000 clones listed, almost 90% were seen once; the top ten hold about an eighth. The V and J genes are TRBV18 and TRBJ1-2, with 7 bases identical to TRBD1. Here the sequenced sample was CD8+ T cells from peripheral blood mononuclear cells, taken after pregnancy. The origin of this receptor is a female donor in good health, enrolled as a control in a pregnancy study. CDR3 bases: TGTGCCAGCTCACCACTTCCGGGACAGAACTATGGCTACACCTTC. Translating it yields CASSPLPGQNYGYTF.